This T cell receptor beta chain emerged from a study of T cell repertoires in cytomegalovirus infection. Background on the study: Public TCR beta signatures marked donors with CMV infection and the matching HLA. Study-level results: Of the TCR beta families, the public ones yielded a cumulative frequency that identified carriers of CMV plus the relevant HLA. Across the ex vivo response, the dominant clonotypes were HLA-C-restricted CMV-specific TCR beta clonotypes.

This clonotype was seen a handful of times. The antigen remains unidentified. Via MiXCR, TCRdb re-called the reads, giving one row per CDR3 protein. In the table there are more than 85,000 distinct CDR3 sequences, 15% to 20% of which are singletons. This CDR3 contains 15 residues. V was shortened by 6 bases and J by 6 bases, with 18 bases between the two germline ends. Material for sequencing was PBMCs. This rearrangement joins TRBV12-3 or TRBV12-4 to TRBJ2-1; tentative D call: TRBD2 (6 bases). This clonotype was obtained from a human donor in good health (CMV status not recorded). Some clones in this sample may be carry-over from other donors' samples. The CDR3 region is CASSTGDPGGNEQFF. Here the CDR3 DNA reads TGTGCCAGCAGCACGGGGGACCCCGGGGGCAATGAGCAGTTCTTC.